This T cell receptor beta chain was profiled in a study of CD8 T cells in Susac syndrome. This CDR3 contains 11 residues. CDR1 and CDR2 (germline): ENHRY, SYGVKD. V lost 3 bases and J 2 bases, leaving 0 bases between the germline ends. Random hexamers served to reverse transcribe about 0.5 to 1 ug RNA. One entry per CDR3 protein results from TCRdb running MiXCR on the immunoSEQ multiplex PCR reads. Of 120,000 or so distinct CDR3 sequences listed, about 94% were seen once; the top ten hold over 0.1%. The chain has TRBV10-3 and TRBJ2-3; D gene unclear. The sequencing input was CD4+ T cells from PBMCs. This clonotype was obtained from a human donor with multiple sclerosis. CDR3 protein: CAISDTDTQYF. The CDR3 nucleotides read TGTGCCATCAGTGACACAGATACGCAGTATTTT.